One and the same sample provided the 7 T cell receptor beta chains below, sequenced in a study of T cell responses to AZD1222 COVID-19 vaccine. Measured with immunoSEQ multiplex PCR; TCRdb has only the in-frame clones, and not every one. Among around 120,000 clones listed, around 92% were seen once. The sample consisted of peripheral blood, taken on day 0 of AZD1222 vaccination. The receptors derive from an adult in good health.

The rearrangement joins TRBV28 to TRBJ2-2; maybe TRBD2 (6 bases). Germline V gene lookup returns CDR1 MDHEN and CDR2 SYDVKM. V was trimmed by 2 bases and J by 4 bases, leaving 17 bases between them. This CDR3 region has 17 residues. The CDR3 spells CASSLLGLGGSTGELFF. The CDR3 DNA is TGTGCCAGCAGTTTACTAGGACTCGGGGGAAGCACCGGGGAGCTGTTTTTT.

The V and J genes are TRBV5-1 and TRBJ2-1; 7 nucleotides match TRBD2. V shed 6 bases and J 5 bases; nucleotides not matched to a gene: 5. The CDR3 length is 13 residues. In germline, CDR1 is SGHRS, CDR2 YFSETQ. CDR3 DNA sequence: TGCGCCAGCAATTTTGCGGGAGACAATGAGCAGTTCTTC. Translating gives CASNFAGDNEQFF.

V gene TRBV15 combines with J gene TRBJ1-3, with TRBD1 matching over 8 bases. The germline V gene has CDR1 LNHNV and CDR2 YYDKDF (reference sequence). The junction had 9 bases not matched to a gene; V was cut back by 5 bases and J by 3 bases. This CDR3 contains 16 residues. CDR3 bases: TGTGCCACCAGCCCAGGGCTCAGGGGGCATGGAAACACCATATATTTT. It yields the protein CATSPGLRGHGNTIYF.

The CDR3 nucleotides read TGTGCCACCAGCAGAGAGCGGAGGGGGCGCAGGACAGATACGCAGTATTTT. Translated: CATSRERRGRRTDTQYF. The rearrangement joins TRBV15 to TRBJ2-3; D might be TRBD1 (7 bases). Germline loops: CDR1 LNHNV, CDR2 YYDKDF (reference sequence). The length of the CDR3 is 17 residues. Between the trimmed V and J ends, which lost 0 bases and 3 bases, there was a span of 16 bases.

The rearrangement uses TRBV27 and TRBJ1-5; D unresolved. Germline CDR1 and CDR2: MNHEY and SMNVEV (reference sequence). The CDR3 is 10 residues long. V lost 7 bases and J lost 5, with 3 bases in between. CDR3 region: CASKHQPQHF. DNA of the CDR3: TGTGCCAGCAAACATCAGCCCCAGCATTTT.

The chain employs TRBV30 and TRBJ2-1; TRBD2 agrees at 14 bases. With 3 bases clipped from V and 7 bases from J, the junction kept 5 bases outside the gene matches. CDR3 length: 15 residues. The germline V gene has CDR1 GTSNPN and CDR2 SVGIG (reference sequence). The CDR3 nucleotides read TGTGCCTGGAGGGGACTAGCGGGAGTAATAAATGAGCAGTTCTTC. This sequence encodes CAWRGLAGVINEQFF.

The rearrangement uses TRBV2 and TRBJ2-5, with D possibly matching TRBD2 (5 bases). Germline V lookup: CDR1 SNHLY, CDR2 FYNNEI. V shed 6 bases and J shed 4 bases, with 15 bases lying between them. CDR3 length: 14 residues. The CDR3 DNA follows: TGTGCCAGCAGGTCCGGGGAAGGTTCAGAGACCCAGTACTTC. It specifies CASRSGEGSETQYF.